This T cell receptor (beta chain) was identified in a study of Tregs in tolerant kidney transplant recipients. Overall study context: Mixed chimerism was transient after nonmyeloablative marrow transplants from related graft donors.

The CDR3 is 13 residues long. Trimming took off 0 bases at V and 2 bases at J, with 5 bases between the two ends. Germline V gene sequence: CDR1 MNHNS, CDR2 SASEGT. Only in-frame clones appear in the TCRdb table, and some are missing; sequencing was by immunoSEQ multiplex PCR. The sample spans fewer than 55,000 clones; the ten largest clones claim about 0.82%. CD4+CD25+CD127- Tregs, CD4+CD25- non-Tregs, CD4 and CD8 cells were sorted. On this clone itself: Its antigen is not known. Read coverage stops 3 residues before the CDR3 terminus; the germline J gene supplies the remainder.

Findings of the study overall: No direct test of biological reproducibility was done here.

V is TRBV6-1 and J is TRBJ2-7; D unclear. Sequenced material: CD4+ T cells from blood, taken before the transplant. The sequence derives from a human donor who received a combined kidney and bone marrow transplant. CDR3 bases read: TGTGCCAGCAGTGAAGCTCCAGCCTACGAG. Its translation: CASSEAPAYE. The CDR3 as a whole reads CASSEAPAYEQYF.